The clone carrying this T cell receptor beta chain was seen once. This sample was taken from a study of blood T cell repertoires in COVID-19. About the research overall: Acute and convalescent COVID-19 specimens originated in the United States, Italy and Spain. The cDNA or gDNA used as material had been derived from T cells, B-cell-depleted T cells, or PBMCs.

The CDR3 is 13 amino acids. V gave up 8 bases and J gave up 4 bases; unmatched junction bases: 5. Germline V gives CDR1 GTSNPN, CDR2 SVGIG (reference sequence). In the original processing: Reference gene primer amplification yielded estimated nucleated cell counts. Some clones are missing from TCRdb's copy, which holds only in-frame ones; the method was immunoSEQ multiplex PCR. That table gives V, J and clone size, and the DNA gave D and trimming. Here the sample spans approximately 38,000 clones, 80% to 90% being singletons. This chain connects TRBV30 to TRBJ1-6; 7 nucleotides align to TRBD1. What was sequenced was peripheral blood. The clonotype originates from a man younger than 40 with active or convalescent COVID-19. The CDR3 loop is CALTQGYNSPLHF. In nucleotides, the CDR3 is TGTGCCCTGACACAGGGGTATAATTCACCCCTCCACTTT.